The 15 T cell receptor beta chains below were found in one sample sequenced in a study of T cell repertoires in cytomegalovirus infection. Their cognate antigens are unknown. TCRdb analysed the reads with MiXCR anew, one entry per CDR3 protein. This sample has approximately 110,000 distinct CDR3 sequences; around 30% occur once, and the top ten carry around 80%. Specimen: CD8+ T cells from cultured PBMCs, collected from culture after CMV antigen stimulation. These receptors were taken from a human donor in good health (CMV status not recorded). Some clones in this sample may be carry-over from other donors' samples.

This clonotype was seen many times. This chain uses TRBV7-9 with TRBJ1-4; the D gene is possibly TRBD1 (6 bases). This CDR3 comprises 14 residues. Trimming pared 3 bases from V and 5 bases from J, leaving 10 bases between. CDR1 is SEHNR and CDR2 is FQNEAQ in the germline V gene (reference sequence). The CDR3 region has the DNA TGTGCCAGCAGCTTGGACAGCGCAAATGAAAAACTGTTTTTT. It specifies CASSLDSANEKLFF.

This clonotype has a handful of counts. The gene calls are TRBV19 and TRBJ1-2, with D possibly matching TRBD1 (6 bases). From germline, CDR1 is LNHDA and CDR2 SQIVND (reference sequence). Trimming shortened V by 8 bases and J by 9 bases, and 16 bases separated the two germline ends. This CDR3 has 12 amino acids. The CDR3 spells CASEPTGGSYTF. DNA of the CDR3: TGTGCCAGTGAGCCGACAGGAGGGAGCTACACCTTC.

This clonotype was counted a few times. V and J are TRBV2 and TRBJ2-1, with D hard to call. V was clipped by 2 bases and J by 4 bases, with 9 bases between them. This CDR3 contains 14 residues. Germline V CDR1 and CDR2: SNHLY, FYNNEI. The CDR3, as DNA: TGTGCCAGCAGTGAACTACCAATTTACAATGAGCAGTTCTTC. Its translation is CASSELPIYNEQFF.

This clonotype was recorded a few times. The CDR3 DNA follows: TGTGCCAGTACCCCAGGGACAGGGGGCTTGCGTGAGCAGTACTTC. Amino acids: CASTPGTGGLREQYF. The chain has TRBV19 and TRBJ2-7; 12 bases are shared with TRBD1. CDR3 length: 15 residues. V shed 7 bases and J 7 bases; nucleotides not matched to a gene: 11. CDR1 is LNHDA and CDR2 is SQIVND in the germline V gene (reference sequence).

The chain combines TRBV14 with TRBJ2-1; D gene ambiguous. V was clipped by 5 bases and J by 4 bases, with 9 bases between them. There are 13 residues in the CDR3. The germline gives CDR1 SGHDN, CDR2 FVKESK. The CDR3 nucleotides are TGTGCCAGCAGCGGTGTGTTATACAATGAGCAGTTCTTC. Its protein product is CASSGVLYNEQFF.

The table lists this clonotype with many counts. This chain uses TRBV6-5 with TRBJ1-1; 7 bases fit TRBD1. The CDR3 runs 15 residues. V gave up 2 bases and J gave up 0 bases; unmatched junction bases: 3. Germline CDR1 MNHEY, CDR2 SVGAGI. CDR3 DNA: TGTGCCAGCAGTTACCGGGACAGTATGAACACTGAAGCTTTCTTT. Encoded protein: CASSYRDSMNTEAFF.

V and J are TRBV27 and TRBJ2-7, with 7 bases matching TRBD1. Germline CDR1 reads MNHEY; CDR2 reads SMNVEV (reference sequence). V was clipped by 5 bases and J by 3 bases; unmatched bases: 4. The CDR3 runs 13 residues. DNA for the CDR3: TGTGCCAGCAGTAAAGGGGGCGGCTACGAGCAGTACTTC. Its translation: CASSKGGGYEQYF.

This chain connects TRBV11-3 to TRBJ1-6, with D tentatively TRBD1 (5 bases). Trimming took 1 base from V and 10 from J, leaving 17 bases between them. CDR1 is SGHNT and CDR2 is YENEEA in the germline V gene. CDR3 length: 16 residues. CDR3 in amino acids: CASSLGPGGGWSPLHF. In DNA form, the CDR3 reads TGTGCCAGCAGCTTAGGGCCGGGGGGAGGGTGGTCACCCCTCCACTTT.

The chain has TRBV2 and TRBJ1-1; perhaps TRBD1 as D (6 bases). With 4 bases removed from V and 4 bases from J, the gap between germline ends came to 10 bases. The germline V gene has CDR1 SNHLY and CDR2 FYNNEI. CDR3 length: 13 residues. The CDR3 DNA follows: TGTGCCAGCAGTGCAGGGGCTGGCACTGAAGCTTTCTTT. Its protein is CASSAGAGTEAFF.

J is TRBJ2-1 and V is TRBV29-1, with TRBD2 identical over 9 bases. Germline CDR1 and CDR2: SQVTM and ANQGSEA. Trimming cost V 3 bases and J 1 base; bases outside gene matches: 7. The CDR3 is 16 amino acids. Written as DNA, the CDR3 is TGCAGCGTTGACTCCCTAGCGGGGCGATCCTACAATGAGCAGTTCTTC. Translation gives CSVDSLAGRSYNEQFF.

This clonotype was seen ten or more times. V and J are TRBV7-9 and TRBJ1-6; no definite D call. Trimming pared 7 bases from V and 9 bases from J, leaving 13 bases between. This CDR3 spans 13 amino acids. Germline lookup yields CDR1 SEHNR and CDR2 FQNEAQ (reference sequence). The CDR3, as DNA: TGTGCCAGCACGACTTTGAGTGGTTCACCCCTCCACTTT. This translates into CASTTLSGSPLHF.

This clonotype was detected ten times or more. This chain joins TRBV6-5 and TRBJ1-2; a weak D match, TRBD1 (6 bases). V shed 0 bases and J shed 4 bases, with 12 bases lying between them. Germline assignment: CDR1 MNHEY and CDR2 SVGAGI. This CDR3 contains 15 residues. This CDR3 reads CASSYSGATLYGYTF. Written as DNA, the CDR3 is TGTGCCAGCAGTTACTCGGGGGCCACGCTCTATGGCTACACCTTC.

This clonotype was picked up many times. The chain is built from TRBV7-2 and TRBJ2-7, with TRBD2 as a possible D gene (5 bases). Looked up from germline, CDR1 is SGHTA and CDR2 is FQGNSA. V lost 11 bases and J 6 bases, leaving 20 bases between the germline ends. This CDR3 is 13 amino acids long. Here the CDR3 DNA reads TGTGCCGTTAAATCGGGGTTGTCGGGCGAGCAGTACTTC. Translation: CAVKSGLSGEQYF.

This clonotype has at least ten counts. The junction and the germline gene differ at one end; a read error may be behind it. The chain couples TRBV11-1 to TRBJ1-1; no clear D gene. The CDR3 covers 13 residues. CDR1 and CDR2 from the germline V gene are SGHAT and FQDESV (reference sequence). CDR3 residues: CASSLGGVNVEAF. CDR3 DNA sequence: TGTGCCAGCAGCTTAGGGGGTGTGAATGTTGAAGCTTTT.

The V call is TRBV3-1, the J call TRBJ2-1, with D unclear. The CDR3 length is 13 residues. V shed 0 bases and J shed 6 bases, with 6 bases lying between them. The germline CDR1 and CDR2 sequences are LGHDT and YNNKEL (reference sequence). The CDR3 DNA reads as TGTGCCAGCAGCCAAGATCTACGCAATGAGCAGTTCTTC. Translated: CASSQDLRNEQFF.